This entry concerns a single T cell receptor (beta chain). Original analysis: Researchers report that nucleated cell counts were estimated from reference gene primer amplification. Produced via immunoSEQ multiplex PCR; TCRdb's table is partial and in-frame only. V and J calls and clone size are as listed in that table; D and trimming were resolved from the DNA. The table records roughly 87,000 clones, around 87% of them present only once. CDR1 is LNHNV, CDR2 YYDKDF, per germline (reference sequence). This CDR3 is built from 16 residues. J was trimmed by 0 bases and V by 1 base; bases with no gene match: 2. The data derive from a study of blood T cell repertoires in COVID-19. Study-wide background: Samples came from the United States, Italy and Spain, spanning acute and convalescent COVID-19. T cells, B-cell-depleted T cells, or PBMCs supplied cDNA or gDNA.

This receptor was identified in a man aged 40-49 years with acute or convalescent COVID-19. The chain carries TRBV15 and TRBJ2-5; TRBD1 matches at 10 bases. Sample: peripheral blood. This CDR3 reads CATSRGTGGYQETQYF. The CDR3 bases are TGTGCCACCAGCAGAGGGACAGGGGGGTACCAAGAGACCCAGTACTTC.